This T cell receptor (beta chain) was identified in a study of cytotoxic CD8 clonotypes in ibrutinib-treated CLL. The germline CDR1 and CDR2 sequences are SEHNR and FQNEAQ (reference sequence). V dropped 2 bases and J dropped 2 bases, with 11 bases sitting between them. The CDR3 is made up of 15 amino acids. Libraries were prepared by immunoSEQ multiplex PCR; TCRdb keeps only in-frame clonotypes and omits some of them. The sample has some 300,000 clones, roughly 80% seen once. This sample comprised PBMCs, obtained before ibrutinib treatment. The sequence was collected from a human donor with chronic lymphocytic leukemia. The chain couples TRBV7-9 to TRBJ2-3; D gene ambiguous. The CDR3 reads CASSLSRAYTDTQYF. DNA for the CDR3: TGTGCCAGCAGCTTATCCCGGGCCTACACAGATACGCAGTATTTT.